Below, 16 T cell receptor beta chains from the same sample are listed, as sequenced in a study of T cell changes during pregnancy in multiple sclerosis. Data came from immunoSEQ multiplex PCR; TCRdb stores just in-frame clones and leaves some out. The sample consists of around 40,000 clones, 90% of them appearing once. Here the sequenced sample was CD4+ T cells from peripheral blood mononuclear cells, taken in the first trimester of pregnancy. All receptors come from a female donor in good health, enrolled as a control in a pregnancy study.

The V gene is TRBV18, the J gene TRBJ2-1; 10 bases match TRBD1. Germline CDR1 KGHSH, CDR2 LQKENI. The CDR3 covers 15 residues. Trimming removed 3 bases from V and 2 bases from J; junction bases left unmatched: 1. The CDR3 DNA reads TGTGCCAGCTCACCGGGGACAGGGGCCTACAATGAGCAGTTCTTC. Amino acid sequence: CASSPGTGAYNEQFF.

The V gene is TRBV4-1, the J gene TRBJ2-5; a weak D match, TRBD2 (7 bases). The germline CDR1 and CDR2 sequences are MGHRA and YSYEKL. The CDR3 extends over 16 amino acids. Between the trimmed V and J ends, which lost 1 base and 1 base, there was a span of 13 bases. CDR3 bases: TGCGCCAGCAGCCAAGTGTCGAGGGGGGGCCAAGAGACCCAGTACTTC. Translating it yields CASSQVSRGGQETQYF.

J is TRBJ1-1 and V is TRBV14, with D possibly matching TRBD1 (6 bases). Trimming cost V 0 bases and J 0 bases, with 20 bases left between them. CDR1 is SGHDN and CDR2 is FVKESK in the germline V gene. This CDR3 has 19 amino acids. CDR3 sequence reads: CASSQDRGGGGPVNTEAFF. The CDR3 coding sequence is TGTGCCAGCAGCCAAGATCGGGGAGGGGGAGGGCCGGTGAACACTGAAGCTTTCTTT.

V gene TRBV27 combines with J gene TRBJ2-3; D remains ambiguous. V was trimmed by 7 bases and J by 1 base, leaving 15 bases between them. Germline loops: CDR1 MNHEY, CDR2 SMNVEV (reference sequence). This CDR3 is built from 15 residues. CDR3 loop: CASTISYLGTDTQYF. DNA for the CDR3: TGTGCCAGCACTATATCCTATCTCGGCACAGATACGCAGTATTTT.

The genes are TRBV18 and TRBJ2-5, with D possibly matching TRBD1 (6 bases). Germline loops: CDR1 KGHSH, CDR2 LQKENI. V was trimmed by 5 bases and J by 2 bases, leaving 9 bases between them. CDR3 length equals 13 residues. This chain's CDR3 is CASSSTGQETQYF. In nucleotides, the CDR3 is TGTGCCAGCTCATCGACAGGTCAAGAGACCCAGTACTTC.

The V gene is TRBV28, the J gene TRBJ1-1; 8 bases fit TRBD1. This CDR3 is built from 14 residues. From germline, CDR1 is MDHEN and CDR2 SYDVKM. The J segment lost 6 bases and the V segment lost 5 bases, leaving 8 bases of the junction unmatched. The CDR3 spells CASSPRQGYAEAFF. The DNA for the CDR3 is TGTGCCAGCAGTCCCCGACAGGGGTACGCTGAAGCTTTCTTT.

The rearrangement joins TRBV14 to TRBJ1-5, with D possibly being TRBD1 (6 bases). Trimming removed 4 bases from V and 7 bases from J, with 8 bases in between. The CDR3 sequence is 12 residues long. CDR1 SGHDN and CDR2 FVKESK come from the germline V gene. The CDR3 DNA reads as TGTGCCAGCAGCCTGGGACAACAGCCCCAGCATTTT. Its translation is CASSLGQQPQHF.

The genes are TRBV5-6 and TRBJ2-7, with 9 bases aligning to TRBD1. The CDR3 runs to 14 residues. V lost 3 bases, J lost 2 bases, and 3 bases stayed unmatched. Germline V gene sequence: CDR1 SGHDT, CDR2 YYEEEE. CDR3 amino acids: CASSWDRATYEQYF. In DNA form, the CDR3 reads TGTGCCAGCAGCTGGGACAGGGCCACCTACGAGCAGTACTTC.

This chain connects TRBV4-2 to TRBJ2-5; TRBD1 agrees at 7 bases. With 0 bases clipped from V and 5 bases from J, the junction kept 9 bases outside the gene matches. CDR1 is LGHNA, CDR2 YNFKEQ, per germline. The CDR3 length is 16 residues. The CDR3: CASSQDVGGRAETQYF. CDR3 sequence (DNA): TGTGCCAGCAGCCAAGATGTAGGGGGCCGAGCGGAGACCCAGTACTTC.

This chain joins TRBV5-1 and TRBJ2-1; 7 nucleotides agree with TRBD1. This CDR3 has 17 amino acids. Germline lookup yields CDR1 SGHRS and CDR2 YFSETQ. With 4 bases clipped from V and 0 bases from J, the junction kept 10 bases outside the gene matches. The CDR3 coding sequence is TGCGCCAGCAGCCCACAGGGGCTCAGGGGCTCCTACAATGAGCAGTTCTTC. Its translation: CASSPQGLRGSYNEQFF.

The chain carries TRBV7-9 and TRBJ2-5; 7 nucleotides match TRBD1. The germline V gene has CDR1 SEHNR and CDR2 FQNEAQ (reference sequence). This CDR3 spans 13 amino acids. Unmatched junction bases numbered 3, after V lost 4 bases and J lost 4 bases. In nucleotides, the CDR3 is TGTGCCAGCAGCTCTAGGGGGCCAGAGACCCAGTACTTC. As protein: CASSSRGPETQYF.

V usage is TRBV6-1 and J usage is TRBJ2-1, with 9 bases matching TRBD1. V was clipped by 3 bases and J by 4 bases; unmatched bases: 7. The CDR3 consists of 16 residues. Looked up from germline, CDR1 is MNHNS and CDR2 is SASEGT. The CDR3: CASSDHSGTGYNEQFF. CDR3 bases: TGTGCCAGCAGTGACCACAGCGGGACAGGGTACAATGAGCAGTTCTTC.

The rearrangement links TRBV5-4 to TRBJ2-1; no definite D call. Germline V gene lookup returns CDR1 SGHNT and CDR2 YYREEE (reference sequence). The ends were cut back, 0 bases at V and 2 bases at J, with 9 bases in the middle. CDR3 length: 15 residues. The CDR3: CASSLGSNTYNEQFF. The CDR3 DNA is TGTGCCAGCAGCTTGGGGTCTAATACCTACAATGAGCAGTTCTTC.

The J gene is TRBJ2-7, the V gene TRBV18; possible D gene TRBD1, 6 bases. The CDR3 spans 14 residues. The V and J ends lost 0 bases and 2 bases respectively, with 8 bases between them. The germline V gene has CDR1 KGHSH and CDR2 LQKENI. CDR3 residues: CASSPPGQTYEQYF. The CDR3 DNA follows: TGTGCCAGCTCACCACCGGGACAAACCTACGAGCAGTACTTC.

This chain uses TRBV5-6 with TRBJ1-2; D ambiguous. Looked up from germline, CDR1 is SGHDT and CDR2 is YYEEEE. Trimming took off 1 base at V and 0 bases at J, with 13 bases between the two ends. CDR3 length: 16 amino acids. The CDR3 protein is CASSLWTGGPNYGYTF. CDR3 coding DNA: TGTGCCAGCAGCTTGTGGACCGGAGGGCCTAACTATGGCTACACCTTC.

V usage is TRBV30 and J usage is TRBJ1-2, with 10 nucleotides matching TRBD1. J gave up 8 bases and V 4 bases, and 10 bases lay outside the gene matches. Per the germline V gene, CDR1 is GTSNPN and CDR2 is SVGIG (reference sequence). The CDR3 runs 14 residues. The CDR3 protein is CAWTLDRGLEGYTF. CDR3 DNA: TGTGCCTGGACCCTCGACAGGGGGCTAGAGGGCTACACCTTC.